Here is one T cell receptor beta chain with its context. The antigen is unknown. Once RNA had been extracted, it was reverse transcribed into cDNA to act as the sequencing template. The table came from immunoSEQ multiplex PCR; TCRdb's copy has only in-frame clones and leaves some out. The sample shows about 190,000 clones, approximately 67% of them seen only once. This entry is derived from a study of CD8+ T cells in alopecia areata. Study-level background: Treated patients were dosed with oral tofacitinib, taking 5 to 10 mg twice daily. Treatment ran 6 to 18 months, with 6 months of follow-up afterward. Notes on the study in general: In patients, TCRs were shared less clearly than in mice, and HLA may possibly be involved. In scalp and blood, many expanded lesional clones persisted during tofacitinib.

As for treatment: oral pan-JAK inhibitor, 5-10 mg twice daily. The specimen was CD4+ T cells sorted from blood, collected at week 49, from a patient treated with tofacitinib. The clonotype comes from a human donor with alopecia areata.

The CDR3 is CASSERQGANYGYTF. CDR3 DNA sequence: TGTGCCAGCAGTGAGCGACAGGGGGCGAACTATGGCTACACCTTC. The chain has TRBV6-6 and TRBJ1-2; 10 nucleotides match TRBD1. This CDR3 has 15 residues. The J segment lost 2 bases and the V segment lost 5 bases, leaving 5 bases of the junction unmatched. Germline V gene sequence: CDR1 MNHNY, CDR2 SVGAGI (reference sequence).